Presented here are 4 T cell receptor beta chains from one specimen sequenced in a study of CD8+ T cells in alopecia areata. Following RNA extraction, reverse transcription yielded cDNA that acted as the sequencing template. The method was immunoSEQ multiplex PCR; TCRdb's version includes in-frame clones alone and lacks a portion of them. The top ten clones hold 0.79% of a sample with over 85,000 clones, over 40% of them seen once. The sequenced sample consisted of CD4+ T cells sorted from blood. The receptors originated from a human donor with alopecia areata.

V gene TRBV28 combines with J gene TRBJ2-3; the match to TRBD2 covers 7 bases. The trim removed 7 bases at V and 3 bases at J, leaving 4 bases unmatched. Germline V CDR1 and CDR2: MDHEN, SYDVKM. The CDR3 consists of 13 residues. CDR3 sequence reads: CASKSGATDTQYF. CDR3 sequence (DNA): TGTGCCAGCAAGAGCGGGGCGACAGATACGCAGTATTTT.

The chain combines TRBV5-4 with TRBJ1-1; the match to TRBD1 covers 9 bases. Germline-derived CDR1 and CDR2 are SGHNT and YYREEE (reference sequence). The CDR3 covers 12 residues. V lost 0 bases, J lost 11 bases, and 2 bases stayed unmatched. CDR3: CASSLDRGHAFF. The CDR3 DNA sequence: TGTGCCAGCAGCTTGGACAGGGGGCATGCTTTCTTT.

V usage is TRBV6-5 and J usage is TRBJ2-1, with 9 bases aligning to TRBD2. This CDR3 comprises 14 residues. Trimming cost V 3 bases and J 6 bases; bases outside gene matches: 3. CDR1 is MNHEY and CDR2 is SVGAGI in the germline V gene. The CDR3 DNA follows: TGTGCCAGCAGTTATCCTAGCGGGGCCAATGAGCAGTTCTTC. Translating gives CASSYPSGANEQFF.

DNA of the CDR3: TGCGCCAGCAGTGCGTCCGGCAGGGGTTACGAGCAGTACTTC. Translation gives CASSASGRGYEQYF. This rearrangement joins TRBV10-2 to TRBJ2-7; D perhaps matches TRBD1 (6 bases). This CDR3 has 14 residues. The germline CDR1 and CDR2 sequences are WSHSY and SAAADI. With 4 bases removed from V and 4 bases from J, the gap between germline ends came to 14 bases.